A selection of T cell receptor beta chains follows, all from one sample in a study of response to subunit inactivated influenza vaccine. In TCRdb, the RT-PCR reads were re-called with MiXCR into one record per CDR3 protein. The sample holds more than 500,000 distinct CDR3 sequences, about 11% seen once. The same specimen was also included in a second study, on T cells expressing NK-cell markers.

The specimen was PBMCs from blood, collected on the day of vaccination. These receptors came from a man aged 45-65 years who received an inactivated influenza vaccine. Both conserved end residues are part of each CDR3. Fields, in order: clone size, V gene, J gene, D gene, CDR3 DNA, CDR3 protein. D genes are given only for firm matches. Not every row has a clone size; where given, it reads once, few, many or a size class.

.	TRBV12-3/TRBV12-4	TRBJ2-1	TRBD2	TGTGCCAGCAGTTGGGCACTAGCGGGGAACAATGAGCAGTCCTTC	CASSWALAGNNEQSF
.	TRBV30	TRBJ2-3	.	TGTGCCTGGAGTGTAGCCGCAGATACGCAGTATTTT	CAWSVAADTQYF
.	TRBV20-1	TRBJ2-1	TRBD2	TGCAGTGCTAGAGATCATGCTAGCGGTTACTACAATGAGCAGTTCTTC	CSARDHASGYYNEQFF
few	TRBV9	TRBJ2-7	TRBD2	TGTGCCAGCAGCGTAGGGGGTAGCGGGACCTACGAGCAGTACTTC	CASSVGGSGTYEQYF
.	TRBV20-1	TRBJ1-1	.	TGCAGTGCTAGAGTAATAAGGGGCGGAGAAGCTTTCTTT	CSARVIRGGEAFF
.	TRBV7-2	TRBJ1-2	.	TGTGCCAGCAGCCCCGGGACCGGCCGTGGCTACACCTTC	CASSPGTGRGYTF
.	TRBV20-1	TRBJ2-1	.	TGCAGTGCTAGAGGAATGGGGGAGTTGTTCAATGAGCAGTTCTTC	CSARGMGELFNEQFF
.	TRBV7-8	TRBJ2-1	TRBD2	TGTGCCAGCACCTTAGGGACTAGCGGTTACAATGAGCAGTTCTTC	CASTLGTSGYNEQFF
few	TRBV9	TRBJ2-7	TRBD2	TGTGCCAGCAGCGCAGGACTAGCGGGAGTTGGTGAGCAGTACTTC	CASSAGLAGVGEQYF
few	TRBV5-6	TRBJ2-7	.	TGTGCCAGCAGCTTAATAGGGGGCTACGAGCAGTACTTC	CASSLIGGYEQYF
.	TRBV6-2/TRBV6-3	TRBJ2-5	TRBD2	TGTGCCAGCAGTCAACAGAGACTAGCGGGCCAAGAGACCCAGTACTTC	CASSQQRLAGQETQYF
few	TRBV3-1	TRBJ2-7	.	TGTGCCAGCAGCCAAGATGGGGCGATTAGCTCCTACGAGCAGTACTTC	CASSQDGAISSYEQYF
.	TRBV25-1	TRBJ2-5	.	TGTGCCAGCAGTGTTCCGGGGGCCGGGGAGACCCAGTACTTC	CASSVPGAGETQYF
many	TRBV2	TRBJ1-1	.	TGTGCCAGCAGGGGGACCAGTTTGAACACTGAAGCTTTCTTT	CASRGTSLNTEAFF
.	TRBV5-5	TRBJ2-1	TRBD2	TGTGCCAGCAGCTTTTCCGGACTAGCGCTAAACAATGAGCAGTTCTTC	CASSFSGLALNNEQFF
many	TRBV5-1	TRBJ1-1	TRBD1	TGCGCCAGCAGGAGACAGGGGGACATGAACACTGAAGCTTTCTTT	CASRRQGDMNTEAFF
.	TRBV20-1	TRBJ2-3	TRBD2	TGCAGTGCTAGAGGGGCCACTAGCGAAAGCACAGATACGCAGTATTTT	CSARGATSESTDTQYF
.	TRBV7-2	TRBJ2-7	.	TGTGCCAGCAGCTTAGGGGCGGGACGAAGCGAGCAGTACTTC	CASSLGAGRSEQYF
.	TRBV28	TRBJ1-2	.	TGTGCCAGCAGTTTTCGGGGGAATGGCTACACCTTC	CASSFRGNGYTF
.	TRBV6-1	TRBJ1-4	TRBD1	TGTGCCAGCAGGCCGTCAGGGGGCGCCGGGGAAAAACTGTTTTTT	CASRPSGGAGEKLFF
.	TRBV7-2	TRBJ2-5	.	TGTGCCAGCAGCCCGCGGGGGCCAGGGAAGGACCAGTACTTC	CASSPRGPGKDQYF
many	TRBV2	TRBJ2-1	.	TGTGCCAGCAGTGACTCTAGCACCCCCTACAATGAGCAGTTCTTC	CASSDSSTPYNEQFF
.	TRBV12-3/TRBV12-4	TRBJ1-1	TRBD1	TGTGCCAGCAGTCTGGGGACAGCTGGGACTGAAGCTTTCTTT	CASSLGTAGTEAFF
few	TRBV20-1	TRBJ2-1	TRBD2	TGCAGCTTAGCGGGACACACTTTCTATGAGCAGTTCTTC	CSLAGHTFYEQFF
.	TRBV2	TRBJ2-5	.	TGTGCCAGCTCTTGGGCGACGGGTCAAGAGACCCAGTACTTC	CASSWATGQETQYF
few	TRBV5-5	TRBJ2-5	.	TGTGCCAGCCAATGGTCCTCGGGGTACTTAGGTGGACAAGAGACCCAGTACTTC	CASQWSSGYLGGQETQYF
many	TRBV7-2	TRBJ2-7	.	TGTGCCAGCAGCCCCTCTAACGAGCAGTACTTC	CASSPSNEQYF
few	TRBV24-1	TRBJ1-1	TRBD1	TGTGCCACCAGTGATACCACGACAGGGGGAAGCACTGAAGCTTTCTTT	CATSDTTTGGSTEAFF
once	TRBV18	TRBJ1-4	.	TGTGCCAGCTCACCACCGCGGAGGGACCTCGCGCGAGAAAAACTGTTTTTT	CASSPPRRDLAREKLFF
.	TRBV12-3/TRBV12-4	TRBJ2-7	TRBD2	TGTGCCAGCAGCCCGCGGGGGGCTTACGAGCAGTACTTC	CASSPRGAYEQYF
few	TRBV15	TRBJ2-3	.	TGTGCCACCAGCAGCCGCCCGGGCAGGGCCGGGAGCACAGATACGCAGTATTTT	CATSSRPGRAGSTDTQYF
.	TRBV7-9	TRBJ2-1	.	TGTGCCAGCAGCCCAGTGGCTAGCGATGGCGAGCAGTTCTTC	CASSPVASDGEQFF
few	TRBV4-3	TRBJ2-3	.	TGCGCCAGCAGCCAAGAAGGGTGGAGCCAGAGCACAGATACGCAGTATTTT	CASSQEGWSQSTDTQYF
few	TRBV28	TRBJ1-5	.	TGTGCCAGCAGACTACCCAATAGCAATCAGCCCCAGCATTTT	CASRLPNSNQPQHF
few	TRBV20-1	TRBJ2-1	TRBD2	TGCAGTGGACACACACTAGCGGGGCACAATGAGCAGTTCTTC	CSGHTLAGHNEQFF
many	TRBV29-1	TRBJ2-3	.	TGCAGCGTCCGGATAGAGTTAAATACGCAGTATTTT	CSVRIELNTQYF
.	TRBV20-1	TRBJ1-1	.	TGCAGTGCTAGTAGTGGGGTTAACACTGAAGCTTTCTTT	CSASSGVNTEAFF